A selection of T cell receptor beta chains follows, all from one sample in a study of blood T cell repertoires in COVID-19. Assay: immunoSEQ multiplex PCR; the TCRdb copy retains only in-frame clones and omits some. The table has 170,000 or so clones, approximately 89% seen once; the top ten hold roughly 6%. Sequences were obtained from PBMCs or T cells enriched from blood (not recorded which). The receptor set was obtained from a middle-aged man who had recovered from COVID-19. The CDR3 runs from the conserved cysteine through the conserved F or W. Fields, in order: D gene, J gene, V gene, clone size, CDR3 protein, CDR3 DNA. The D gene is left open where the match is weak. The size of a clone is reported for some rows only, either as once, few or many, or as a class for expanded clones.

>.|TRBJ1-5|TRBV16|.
CASSQSGNQPQHF
TGTGCCAGCAGCCAATCCGGGAATCAGCCCCAGCATTTT
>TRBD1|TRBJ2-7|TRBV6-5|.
CASSYSPDRMYEQYF
TGTGCCAGCAGTTACTCCCCGGACAGGATGTACGAGCAGTACTTC
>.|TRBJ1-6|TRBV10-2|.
CASSEWQGSSPLHF
TGCGCCAGCAGTGAGTGGCAGGGGAGTTCACCCCTCCACTTT
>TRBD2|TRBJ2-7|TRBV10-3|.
CAISDPGLVGYEQYF
TGTGCCATCAGTGACCCGGGACTAGTGGGCTACGAGCAGTACTTC
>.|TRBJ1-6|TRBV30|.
CAWLEGSSYNSPLHF
TGTGCCTGGCTAGAGGGCAGCTCCTATAATTCACCCCTCCACTTT
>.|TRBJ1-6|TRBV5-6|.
CASSFRFNSGNSPLHF
TGTGCCAGCAGCTTTAGGTTCAACAGCGGGAACTCACCCCTCCACTTT
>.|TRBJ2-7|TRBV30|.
CAWRRTFYEQYF
TGTGCCTGGAGGAGAACTTTCTACGAGCAGTACTTC
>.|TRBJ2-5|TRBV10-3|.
CAIRPDNQETQYF
TGTGCCATCAGGCCGGACAACCAAGAGACCCAGTACTTC
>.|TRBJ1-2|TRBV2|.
CASSASNPMNQGSYTF
TGTGCCAGCAGTGCGTCAAACCCTATGAATCAGGGGAGCTACACCTTC
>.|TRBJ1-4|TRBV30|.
CAWSRGFEEKLFF
TGTGCCTGGAGTCGGGGGTTTGAAGAAAAACTGTTTTTT
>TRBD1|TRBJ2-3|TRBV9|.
CASSVAGGSSTDTQYF
TGTGCCAGCAGCGTCGCAGGGGGCTCTAGCACAGATACGCAGTATTTT
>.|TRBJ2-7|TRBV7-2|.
CASSPQRGWTTYEQYF
TGTGCCAGCAGCCCCCAAAGGGGATGGACCACCTACGAGCAGTACTTC
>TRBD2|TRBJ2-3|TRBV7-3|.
CASSLLPIAGGSTDTQYF
TGTGCCAGCAGCCTCCTTCCTATAGCGGGGGGTAGCACAGATACGCAGTATTTT
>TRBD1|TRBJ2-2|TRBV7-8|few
CASSLIQGASGELFF
TGTGCCAGCAGCTTAATTCAGGGGGCTTCCGGGGAGCTGTTTTTT
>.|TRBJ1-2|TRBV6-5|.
CASSANGYGYTF
TGTGCCAGCAGCGCTAACGGGTATGGCTACACCTTC
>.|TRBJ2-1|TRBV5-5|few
CASRPVSGSGANEQFF
TGTGCCAGCAGACCGGTATCGGGATCAGGGGCCAATGAGCAGTTCTTC
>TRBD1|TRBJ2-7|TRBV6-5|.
CASSNRGYEQYF
TGTGCCAGCAGTAACAGGGGCTACGAGCAGTACTTC
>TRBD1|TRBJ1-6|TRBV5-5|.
CASSWGQDNSPLHF
TGTGCCAGCAGCTGGGGACAGGATAATTCACCCCTCCACTTT
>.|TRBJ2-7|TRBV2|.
CASSEATRVWEQYF
TGTGCCAGCAGTGAAGCGACTAGGGTTTGGGAGCAGTACTTC
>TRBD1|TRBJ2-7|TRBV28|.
CASSSRGQPYEQYF
TGTGCCAGCAGTTCCAGGGGACAGCCCTACGAGCAGTACTTC
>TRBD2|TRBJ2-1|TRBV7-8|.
CASRRLAGTNSYNEQFF
TGTGCCAGCAGAAGACTAGCGGGAACAAACTCCTACAATGAGCAGTTCTTC
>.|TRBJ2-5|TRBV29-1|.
CSVEGAGQPQETQYF
TGCAGCGTTGAGGGGGCAGGGCAACCACAAGAGACCCAGTACTTC